This TCR beta chain was identified in a study of cytomegalovirus exposure and HLA in healthy donors. Study-wide points: Most TCR sequences showed up rarely, but some public TCRs showed up in many donors. It was reported in a later analysis that an Asian-associated ancestry cluster showed fewer N-insertions than the approximately 670-donor mean.

Researchers ran the PCR with 60 Vbeta and 13 Jbeta primers. Only in-frame clones appear in the TCRdb table, and some are missing; sequencing was by immunoSEQ multiplex PCR. The sample shows 250,000 to 350,000 clones, 80% to 90% of them seen only once. The length of the CDR3 is 14 residues. J lost 9 bases, V lost 5 bases, and 10 bases had no gene match. Germline values: CDR1 SEHNR, CDR2 FQNEAQ (reference sequence). This clone has just one count. No antigen is known for it. V is TRBV7-9 and J is TRBJ1-5; the match to TRBD1 covers 7 bases. The receptor comes from a man aged 35 to 55 in good health and CMV-seropositive. Sequencing was carried out using PBMCs. CDR3 sequence (DNA): TGTGCCAGCAGCCCGACAGGGAGGTTTTGGCCCCAGCATTTT. It specifies CASSPTGRFWPQHF.